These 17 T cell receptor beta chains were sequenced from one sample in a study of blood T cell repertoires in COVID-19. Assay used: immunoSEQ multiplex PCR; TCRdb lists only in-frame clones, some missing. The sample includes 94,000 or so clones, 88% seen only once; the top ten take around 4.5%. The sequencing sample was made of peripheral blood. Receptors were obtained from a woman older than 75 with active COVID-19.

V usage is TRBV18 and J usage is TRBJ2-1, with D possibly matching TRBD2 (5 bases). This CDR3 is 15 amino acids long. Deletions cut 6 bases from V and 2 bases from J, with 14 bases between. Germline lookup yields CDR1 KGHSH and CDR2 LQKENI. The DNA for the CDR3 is TGTGCCAGCTCTTTTTTATCCGGGACCTACAATGAGCAGTTCTTC. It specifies CASSFLSGTYNEQFF.

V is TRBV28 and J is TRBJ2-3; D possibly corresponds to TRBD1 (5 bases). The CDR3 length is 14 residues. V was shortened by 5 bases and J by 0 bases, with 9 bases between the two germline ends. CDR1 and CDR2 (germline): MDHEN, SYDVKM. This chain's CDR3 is CASSTGRSTDTQYF. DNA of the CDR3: TGTGCCAGCAGTACAGGTCGAAGCACAGATACGCAGTATTTT.

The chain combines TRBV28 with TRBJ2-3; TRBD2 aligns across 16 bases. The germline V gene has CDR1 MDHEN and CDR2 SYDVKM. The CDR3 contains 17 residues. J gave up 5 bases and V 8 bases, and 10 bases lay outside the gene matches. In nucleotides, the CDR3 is TGTGCCAGCGGACCGGGACTAGCGGGAGGGCGTGGAGATACGCAGTATTTT. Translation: CASGPGLAGGRGDTQYF.

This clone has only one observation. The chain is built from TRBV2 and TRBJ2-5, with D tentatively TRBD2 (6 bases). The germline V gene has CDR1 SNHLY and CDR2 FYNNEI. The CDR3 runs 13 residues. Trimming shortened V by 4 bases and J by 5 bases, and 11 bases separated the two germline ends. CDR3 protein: CASSGWAGETQYF. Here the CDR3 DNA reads TGTGCCAGCAGTGGCTGGGCGGGGGAGACCCAGTACTTC.

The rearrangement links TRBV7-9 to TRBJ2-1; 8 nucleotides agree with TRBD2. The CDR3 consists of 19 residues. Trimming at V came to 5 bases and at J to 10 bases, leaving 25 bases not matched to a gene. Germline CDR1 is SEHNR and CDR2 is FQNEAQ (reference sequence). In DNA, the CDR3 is TGTGCCAGCAGCCCCGGTGGTAGCGGGACGGGGGAGGTGTTTCAGGAGCAGTTCTTC. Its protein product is CASSPGGSGTGEVFQEQFF.

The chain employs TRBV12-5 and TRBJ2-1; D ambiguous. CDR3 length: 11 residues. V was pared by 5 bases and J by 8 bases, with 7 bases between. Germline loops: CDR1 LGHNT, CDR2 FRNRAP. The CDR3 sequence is CASGGVYEQFF. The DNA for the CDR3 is TGTGCTAGTGGTGGAGTTTATGAGCAGTTCTTC.

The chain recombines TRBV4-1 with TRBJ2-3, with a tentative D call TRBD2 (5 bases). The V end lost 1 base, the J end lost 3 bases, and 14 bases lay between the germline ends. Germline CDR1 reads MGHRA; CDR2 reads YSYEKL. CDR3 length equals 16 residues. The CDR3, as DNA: TGCGCCAGCAGCCAAGGGAACAGCGGAAAGACAGATACGCAGTATTTT. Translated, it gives CASSQGNSGKTDTQYF.

CDR3 sequence (DNA): TGTGCCGTCGGACCGGGGGATGCGAACACCGGGGAGCTGTTTTTT. As protein: CAVGPGDANTGELFF. The rearrangement uses TRBV19 and TRBJ2-2; D might be TRBD2 (6 bases). Germline CDR1 LNHDA, CDR2 SQIVND (reference sequence). The CDR3 runs 15 residues. V was clipped by 11 bases and J by 0 bases, with 16 bases between them.

CDR3 sequence reads: CASSLEGENIDEQYF. The CDR3 nucleotides read TGTGCCAGCAGCTTAGAGGGGGAGAATATTGACGAGCAGTACTTC. The rearrangement links TRBV7-9 to TRBJ2-7, with a weak D call TRBD1 (6 bases). The CDR3 sequence is 15 residues long. CDR1 and CDR2 from the germline V gene are SEHNR and FQNEAQ (reference sequence). The V end lost 1 base, the J end lost 5 bases, and 15 bases lay between the germline ends. Full variable domain (remainder filled in from reference TRBV7-9 and TRBJ2-7): DTGVSQNPRHKITKRGQNVTFRCDPISEHNRLYWYRQTLGQGPEFLTYFQNEAQLEKSRLLSDRFSAERPKGSFSTLEIQRTEQGDSAMYLCASSLEGENIDEQYFGPGTRLTVT.

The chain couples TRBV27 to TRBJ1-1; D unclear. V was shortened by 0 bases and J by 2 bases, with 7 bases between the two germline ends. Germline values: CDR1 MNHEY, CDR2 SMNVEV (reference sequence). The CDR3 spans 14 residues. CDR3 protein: CASSLSRRNTEAFF. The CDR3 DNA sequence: TGTGCCAGCAGTTTATCGAGGAGAAACACTGAAGCTTTCTTT.

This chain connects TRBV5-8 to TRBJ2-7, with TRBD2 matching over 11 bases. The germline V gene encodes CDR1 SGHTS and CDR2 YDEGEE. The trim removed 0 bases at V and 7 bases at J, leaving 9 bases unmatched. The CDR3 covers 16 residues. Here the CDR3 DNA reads TGTGCCAGCAGCTTGGCGGCGACTAGCGGGGTTCGGGAGCAGTACTTC. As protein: CASSLAATSGVREQYF.

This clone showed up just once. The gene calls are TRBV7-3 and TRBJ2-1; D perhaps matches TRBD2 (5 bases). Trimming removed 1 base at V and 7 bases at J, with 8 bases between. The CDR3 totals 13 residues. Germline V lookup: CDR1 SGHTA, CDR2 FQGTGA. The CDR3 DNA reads TGTGCCAGCAGCTTAATAGCGAGGAATGAGCAGTTCTTC. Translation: CASSLIARNEQFF.

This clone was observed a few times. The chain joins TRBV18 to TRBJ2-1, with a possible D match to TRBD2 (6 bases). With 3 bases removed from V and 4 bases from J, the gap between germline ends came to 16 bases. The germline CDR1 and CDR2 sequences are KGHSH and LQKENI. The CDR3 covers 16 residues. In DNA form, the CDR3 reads TGTGCCAGCTCACCCCGGGCGGGAAAGGAGTACAATGAGCAGTTCTTC. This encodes CASSPRAGKEYNEQFF. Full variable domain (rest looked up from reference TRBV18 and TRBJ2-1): NAGVMQNPRHLVRRRGQEARLRCSPMKGHSHVYWYRQLPEEGLKFMVYLQKENIIDESGMPKERFSAEFPKEGPSILRIQQVVRGDSAAYFCASSPRAGKEYNEQFFGPGTRLTVL.

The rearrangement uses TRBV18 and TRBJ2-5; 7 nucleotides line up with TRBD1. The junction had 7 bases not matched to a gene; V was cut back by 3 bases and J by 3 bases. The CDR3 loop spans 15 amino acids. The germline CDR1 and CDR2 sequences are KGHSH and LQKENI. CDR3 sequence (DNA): TGTGCCAGCTCACCCATAAACGACAGGGAAGAGACCCAGTACTTC. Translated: CASSPINDREETQYF.

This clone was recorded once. CDR3: CASSLWTSGKSGEQYF. Written as DNA, the CDR3 is TGTGCCAGCAGTCTTTGGACTAGCGGGAAATCCGGGGAGCAGTACTTC. The V and J genes are TRBV28 and TRBJ2-7, with 12 positions matching TRBD2. The CDR3 is 16 amino acids. Losses at the gene ends were 5 bases for V and 7 bases for J; bases not matched to a gene: 12. In germline, CDR1 is MDHEN, CDR2 SYDVKM.

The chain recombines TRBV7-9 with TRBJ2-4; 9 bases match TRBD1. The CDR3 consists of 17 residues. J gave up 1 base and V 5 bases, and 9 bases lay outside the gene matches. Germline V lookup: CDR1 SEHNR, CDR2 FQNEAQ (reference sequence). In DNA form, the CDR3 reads TGTGCCAGCAGCCTCTCTTCGGGACAGGGTGCCAAAAACATTCAGTACTTC. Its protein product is CASSLSSGQGAKNIQYF.

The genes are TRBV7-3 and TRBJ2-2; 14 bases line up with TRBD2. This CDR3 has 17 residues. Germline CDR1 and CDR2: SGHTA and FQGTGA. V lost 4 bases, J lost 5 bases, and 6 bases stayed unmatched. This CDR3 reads CASSSGLAGVRTGELFF. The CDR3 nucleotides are TGTGCCAGCAGCTCGGGACTAGCGGGAGTTCGAACCGGGGAGCTGTTTTTT.